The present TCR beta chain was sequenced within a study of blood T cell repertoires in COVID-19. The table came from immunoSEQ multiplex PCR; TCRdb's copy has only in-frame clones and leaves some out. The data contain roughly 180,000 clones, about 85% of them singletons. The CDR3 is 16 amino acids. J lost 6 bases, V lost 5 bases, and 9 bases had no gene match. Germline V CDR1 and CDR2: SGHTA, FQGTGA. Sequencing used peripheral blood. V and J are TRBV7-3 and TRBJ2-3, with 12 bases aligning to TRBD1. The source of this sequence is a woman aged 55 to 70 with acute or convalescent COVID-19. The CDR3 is CASSPNPGTGGDTQYF. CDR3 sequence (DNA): TGTGCCAGCAGCCCAAATCCCGGGACAGGGGGCGATACGCAGTATTTT.